This TCR beta chain is from a study of OX40 agonist ivuxolimab in advanced cancers. Whole-study context: The dose of intravenous ivuxolimab that patients received every 2 weeks ranged from 0.01 to 10 mg/kg. A male proportion of just over 80% was recorded, with mean age roughly 60 years and range roughly 23 to 79.

Study-wide points: Normalized T-cell clonal expansion was also low in some nonresponders. CD4+ T cells averaged fewer expanded clones than CD8+ T cells.

Germline assignment: CDR1 MNHEY and CDR2 SVGAGI. The CDR3 consists of 14 residues. Trimming left V 5 bases short and J 1 base short, with 12 bases between. The data were produced by immunoSEQ multiplex PCR, yet TCRdb's version contains in-frame clones alone and is incomplete. In the table there are tens of thousands of clones, around 81% of which are singletons. Comment on this clone: Its antigen is as yet unknown.

The TCR comes from an adult with an advanced solid tumor such as melanoma, head and neck, liver or kidney cancer. Source: CD4+ or CD8+ T cells sorted from blood, taken in a trial of the OX40 agonist ivuxolimab. The V and J genes are TRBV6-5 and TRBJ2-7; D is perhaps TRBD1 (7 bases). CDR3 sequence (DNA): TGTGCCAGCAGTAAGACAGGGAGGTCCTACGAGCAGTACTTC. Translating it yields CASSKTGRSYEQYF.